The 7 T cell receptor beta chains below were found in one sample sequenced in a study of CD8 T cells in Susac syndrome. Reverse transcription of roughly 0.45 to 1 ug RNA was performed with random hexamers. TCRdb reprocessed the immunoSEQ multiplex PCR reads with MiXCR, giving one entry per CDR3 protein. The data hold about 300,000 distinct CDR3 sequences, with roughly 81% observed a single time. Sequenced sample: CD8+ T cells from PBMCs. These receptors were collected from a human donor with multiple sclerosis.

The chain recombines TRBV7-9 with TRBJ1-2; D unresolved. V was trimmed by 5 bases and J by 2 bases, leaving 9 bases between them. CDR3 length: 13 residues. CDR1 is SEHNR, CDR2 FQNEAQ, per germline (reference sequence). The CDR3 DNA reads TGTGCCAGCAGCCGACCTAGGAACTATGGCTACACCTTC. Protein: CASSRPRNYGYTF.

The chain carries TRBV3-1 and TRBJ1-4, with D unclear. Germline CDR1 and CDR2: LGHDT and YNNKEL (reference sequence). Trimming pared 4 bases from V and 0 bases from J, leaving 9 bases between. The CDR3 covers 15 residues. DNA of the CDR3: TGTGCCAGCAGCCGTCTTGGGGCAACTAATGAAAAACTGTTTTTT. It codes for CASSRLGATNEKLFF. Based on the CDR3 plus reference TRBV3-1 and TRBJ1-4, the full variable domain is DTAVSQTPKYLVTQMGNDKSIKCEQNLGHDTMYWYKQDSKKFLKIMFSYNNKELIINETVPNRFSPKSPDKAHLNLHINSLELGDSAVYFCASSRLGATNEKLFFGSGTQLSVL.

The V gene is TRBV6-5, the J gene TRBJ1-2; a weak D match, TRBD1 (5 bases). V dropped 4 bases and J dropped 2 bases, with 11 bases sitting between them. Looked up from germline, CDR1 is MNHEY and CDR2 is SVGAGI. The CDR3 extends over 14 amino acids. CDR3 region: CASSFREGNYGYTF. The CDR3 DNA is TGTGCCAGCAGTTTCAGAGAGGGGAACTATGGCTACACCTTC.

This clonotype has only a few counts. V and J are TRBV6-1 and TRBJ1-2; D gene ambiguous. This CDR3 is built from 17 residues. Per the germline V gene, CDR1 is MNHNS and CDR2 is SASEGT. Here the CDR3 reads CACTGGGGSLLHYGYTF. As DNA, the CDR3 is TGTGCTTGCACCGGCGGCGGCGGCAGTCTTCTCCACTATGGCTACACCTTC.

The gene calls are TRBV4-2 and TRBJ2-7, with 10 bases identical to TRBD2. Germline loops: CDR1 LGHNA, CDR2 YNFKEQ. The CDR3 spans 17 residues. V trimming: 0 bases; J trimming: 12 bases; junction bases outside the gene matches: 17. CDR3 sequence reads: CASSQDLRPSGSSSPYF. CDR3 nucleotide sequence: TGTGCCAGCAGCCAAGATCTGCGGCCTAGCGGGAGTTCGAGTCCGTACTTC.

The chain uses TRBV14 and TRBJ2-3; no clear D. The CDR3 is 12 amino acids. In germline, CDR1 is SGHDN, CDR2 FVKESK. Trimming stripped 3 bases from V and 6 bases from J, with 7 bases between. CDR3 region: CASSQKRDTQYF. CDR3 in DNA: TGTGCCAGCAGCCAGAAGAGGGATACGCAGTATTTT.

This sequence joins TRBV29-1 and TRBJ2-7; 10 bases are shared with TRBD1. The CDR3 length is 16 residues. Germline V gene data show CDR1 as SQVTM and CDR2 as ANQGSEA. Trimming took 1 base from V and 2 from J; bases not matched to a gene: 8. The CDR3 reads CSVEGLSGQGAYEQYF. CDR3 in DNA: TGCAGCGTTGAAGGTCTTAGCGGACAGGGGGCCTACGAGCAGTACTTC.